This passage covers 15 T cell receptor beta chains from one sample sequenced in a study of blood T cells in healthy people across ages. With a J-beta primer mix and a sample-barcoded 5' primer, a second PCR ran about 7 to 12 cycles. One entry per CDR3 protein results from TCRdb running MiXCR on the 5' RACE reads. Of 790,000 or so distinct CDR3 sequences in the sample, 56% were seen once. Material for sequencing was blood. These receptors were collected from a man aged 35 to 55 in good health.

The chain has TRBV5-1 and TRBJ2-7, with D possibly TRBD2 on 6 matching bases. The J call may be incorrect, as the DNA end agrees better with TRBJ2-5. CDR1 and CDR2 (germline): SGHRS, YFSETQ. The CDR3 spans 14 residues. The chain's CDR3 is CASSLRTGVETQYF. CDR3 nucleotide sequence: TGCGCCAGCAGCTTGAGGACGGGAGTGGAGACCCAGTACTTC.

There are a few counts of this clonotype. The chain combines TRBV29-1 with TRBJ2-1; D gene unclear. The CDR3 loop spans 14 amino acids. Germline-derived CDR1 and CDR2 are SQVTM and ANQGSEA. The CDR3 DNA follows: TGCAGTGGATGCAGACTTGTCTCCTACAATGAGCAGTTCTTC. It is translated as CSGCRLVSYNEQFF.

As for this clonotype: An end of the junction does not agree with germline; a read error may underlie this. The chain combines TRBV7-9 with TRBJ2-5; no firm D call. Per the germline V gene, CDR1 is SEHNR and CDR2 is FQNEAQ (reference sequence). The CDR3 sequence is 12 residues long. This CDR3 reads CAGSFLQETQYF. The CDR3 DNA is TGTGCCGGCAGCTTTCTCCAAGAGACCCAGTACTTC.

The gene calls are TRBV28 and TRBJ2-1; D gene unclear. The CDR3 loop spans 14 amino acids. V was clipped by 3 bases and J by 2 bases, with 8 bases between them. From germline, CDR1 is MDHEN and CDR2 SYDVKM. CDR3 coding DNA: TGTGCCAGCAGTTTTGGTCCTACCTACAATGAGCAGTTCTTC. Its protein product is CASSFGPTYNEQFF.

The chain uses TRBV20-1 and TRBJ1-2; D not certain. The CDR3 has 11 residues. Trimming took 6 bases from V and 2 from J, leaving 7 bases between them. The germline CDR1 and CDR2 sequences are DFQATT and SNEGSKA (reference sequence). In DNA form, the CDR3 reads TGCAGTGCCTCAAACAACTATGGCTACACCTTC. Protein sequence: CSASNNYGYTF.

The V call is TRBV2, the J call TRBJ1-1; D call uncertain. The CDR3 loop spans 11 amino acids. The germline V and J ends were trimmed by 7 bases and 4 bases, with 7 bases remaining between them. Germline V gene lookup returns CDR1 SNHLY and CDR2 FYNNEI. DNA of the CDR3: TGTGCCAGCACGGAGTTCACTGAAGCTTTCTTT. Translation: CASTEFTEAFF.

The CDR3 loop reads CATSREREKGTDTQYF. The CDR3 nucleotides are TGTGCCACCAGCAGAGAGAGGGAGAAAGGCACAGATACGCAGTATTTT. This sequence joins TRBV15 and TRBJ2-3; TRBD2 might be the D (5 bases). Germline CDR1 LNHNV, CDR2 YYDKDF (reference sequence). CDR3 length equals 16 residues. Trimming took off 0 bases at V and 1 base at J, with 11 bases between the two ends.

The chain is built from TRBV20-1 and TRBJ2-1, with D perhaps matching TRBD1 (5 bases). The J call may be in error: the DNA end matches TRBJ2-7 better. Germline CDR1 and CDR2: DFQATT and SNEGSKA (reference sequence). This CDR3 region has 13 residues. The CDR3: CSARGPSYNEQYF. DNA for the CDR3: TGCAGTGCTAGGGGGCCCTCCTACAATGAGCAGTACTTC.

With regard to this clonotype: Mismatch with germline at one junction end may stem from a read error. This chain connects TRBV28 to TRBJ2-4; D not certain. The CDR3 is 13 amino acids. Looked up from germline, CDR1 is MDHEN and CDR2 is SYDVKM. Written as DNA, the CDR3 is TGTGCCAGCAGACGCAGTAAAGCGAACATTCGGTACTTC. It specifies CASRRSKANIRYF.

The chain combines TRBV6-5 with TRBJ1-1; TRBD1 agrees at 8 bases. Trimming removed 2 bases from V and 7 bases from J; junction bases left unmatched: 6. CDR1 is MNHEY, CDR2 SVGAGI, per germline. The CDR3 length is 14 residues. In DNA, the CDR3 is TGTGCCAGCAGTTACCGCCACAGGGGGTATGAAGCTTTCTTT. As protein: CASSYRHRGYEAFF.

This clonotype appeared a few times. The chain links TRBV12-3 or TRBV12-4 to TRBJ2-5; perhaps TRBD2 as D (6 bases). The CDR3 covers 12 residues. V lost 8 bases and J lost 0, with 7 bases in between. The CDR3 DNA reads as TGTGCCAGCCGGACTAACCAAGAGACCCAGTACTTC. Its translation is CASRTNQETQYF.

The CDR3, as DNA: TGCAGCGTGTCCTCTAACACCGGGGAGCTGTTTTTT. Protein: CSVSSNTGELFF. The chain carries TRBV29-1 and TRBJ2-2; D remains unclear. The germline gives CDR1 SQVTM, CDR2 ANQGSEA. This CDR3 region has 12 residues. V lost 6 bases, J lost 2 bases, and 7 bases lay in between.

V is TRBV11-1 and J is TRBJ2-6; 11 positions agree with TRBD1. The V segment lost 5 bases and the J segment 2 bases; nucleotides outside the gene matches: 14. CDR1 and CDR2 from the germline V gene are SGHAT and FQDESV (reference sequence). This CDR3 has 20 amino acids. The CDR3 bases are TGTGCCAGCAGCCCGAACGACTTCGGGACAGGGGGTACTGGGGCCAACGTCCTGACTTTC. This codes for CASSPNDFGTGGTGANVLTF.

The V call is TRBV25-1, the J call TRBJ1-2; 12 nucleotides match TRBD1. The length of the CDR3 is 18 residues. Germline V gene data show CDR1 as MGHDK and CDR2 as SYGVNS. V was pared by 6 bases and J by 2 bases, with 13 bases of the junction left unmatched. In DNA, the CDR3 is TGTGCCAGCAGCGCCCCCCGGGACAGGGGGCAGTTGAACTATGGCTACACCTTC. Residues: CASSAPRDRGQLNYGYTF.

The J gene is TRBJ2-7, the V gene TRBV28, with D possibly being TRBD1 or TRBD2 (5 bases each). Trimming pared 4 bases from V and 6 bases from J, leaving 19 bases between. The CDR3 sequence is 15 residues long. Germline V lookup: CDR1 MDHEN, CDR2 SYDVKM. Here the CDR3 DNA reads TGTGCCAGCAGTTCGCCGCCGGCAGGGAGTCGCGAGCAGTACTTC. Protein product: CASSSPPAGSREQYF.